The present T cell receptor (beta chain) was sequenced within a study of T cell responses to AZD1222 COVID-19 vaccine. Whole-study findings and limits: The span of vaccine-associated CD4 TCRs extended across spike, with dominance at 160-218 and 743-854. The sample set comprised mostly white British donors with more females, and clonal diversity was possibly underestimated.

Using immunoSEQ multiplex PCR, the repertoire was profiled, and TCRdb retains in-frame clones only, with some absent. This sample yields roughly 78,000 clones, of which about 82% are seen a single time; about 3% belongs to the top ten. Concerning this clone: Its specificity is not known.

Germline CDR1 reads MGHRA; CDR2 reads YSYEKL. This CDR3 region has 17 residues. V lost 0 bases and J lost 0, with 12 bases in between. The receptor was isolated from an adult in good health. This chain uses TRBV4-1 with TRBJ1-3; D gene uncertain. The sample was peripheral blood, taken on day 0 of AZD1222 vaccination. The CDR3 DNA sequence: TGCGCCAGCAGCCAAGATGAAACCGCACTCTCTGGAAACACCATATATTTT. This gives the protein CASSQDETALSGNTIYF.